The 23 T cell receptor beta chains below were found in one sample sequenced in a study of CD8+CD57+ T cells in acquired aplastic anemia. Genomic DNA provided the template from which TCR beta VDJ and CDR3 profiles were obtained. In TCRdb, the reads were re-called with MiXCR into one record per CDR3 protein. The repertoire includes a few hundred thousand distinct CDR3 sequences, roughly 64% of them detected once, and 3.5% to 4.5% sits in the top ten. Sequenced: sorted CD4+, CD8+, or CD8+CD57+ T cells (not recorded which) from PBMCs. The receptors originated from a human donor in good health, serving as a control.

There are many counts of this clonotype. The chain carries TRBV20-1 and TRBJ2-3; 11 bases match TRBD2. CDR1 DFQATT and CDR2 SNEGSKA come from the germline V gene (reference sequence). Unmatched junction bases numbered 5, after V lost 1 base and J lost 5 bases. This CDR3 region has 15 residues. CDR3 in amino acids: CSARVSGGAIDTQYF. CDR3 DNA sequence: TGCAGTGCTAGAGTTAGCGGGGGGGCCATAGATACGCAGTATTTT.

This clonotype was found a few times. This chain joins TRBV6-1 and TRBJ2-4; D ambiguous. The CDR3 spans 15 residues. Trimming took off 5 bases at V and 7 bases at J, with 18 bases between the two ends. CDR1 and CDR2 from the germline V gene are MNHNS and SASEGT. The CDR3 bases are TGTGCCAGCAGTTACCCGGACGGCTCACGGAACATTCAGTACTTC. Its translation is CASSYPDGSRNIQYF.

The chain combines TRBV7-2 with TRBJ1-2; D is unclear. Trimming left V 4 bases short and J 8 bases short, with 26 bases between. This CDR3 is 17 amino acids long. The germline V gene encodes CDR1 SGHTA and CDR2 FQGNSA. The CDR3 is CASSYSVPANYGYGYTF. The CDR3 DNA reads TGTGCCAGCAGCTACTCTGTCCCGGCGAACTATGGCTACGGCTACACCTTC.

The V call is TRBV10-3, the J call TRBJ2-5; D is undetermined. With 0 bases removed from V and 8 bases from J, the gap between germline ends came to 16 bases. This CDR3 contains 15 residues. Germline CDR1 and CDR2: ENHRY and SYGVKD. This CDR3 reads CAISESNRGSFTQYF. The CDR3 DNA is TGTGCCATCAGTGAGTCTAACAGAGGCTCCTTCACCCAGTACTTC.

The V gene is TRBV24-1, the J gene TRBJ2-7; the match to TRBD1 covers 8 bases. This CDR3 spans 13 amino acids. Trimming at V came to 11 bases and at J to 9 bases, leaving 14 bases not matched to a gene. The germline CDR1 and CDR2 sequences are KGHDR and SFDVKD. CDR3 bases: TGTGCCATCAGGAGGGGACAGGCGGCACGGCAGTACTTC. This encodes CAIRRGQAARQYF.

The genes are TRBV4-3 and TRBJ1-2; perhaps TRBD1 as D (5 bases). Trimming took 0 bases from V and 6 from J, leaving 14 bases between them. The germline gives CDR1 LGHNA, CDR2 YSLEER. CDR3 length: 15 amino acids. The CDR3 nucleotides are TGCGCCAGCAGCCAAGAAAGACAGTTGATGAATGGCTACACCTTC. Protein product: CASSQERQLMNGYTF.

This clonotype occurred many times. The chain joins TRBV5-8 to TRBJ2-7, with D possibly matching TRBD1 (6 bases). The germline V and J ends were trimmed by 4 bases and 1 base, with 9 bases remaining between them. The CDR3 sequence is 13 residues long. Germline CDR1 SGHTS, CDR2 YDEGEE. The CDR3 sequence: CASSRTASYEQYF. The CDR3 nucleotides are TGTGCCAGCAGCCGGACAGCTTCCTACGAGCAGTACTTC.

With regard to this clonotype: Because the CDR3 is missing its conserved closing phenylalanine or tryptophan, this is likely a read error. Because the CDR3's place on the DNA is in doubt, the DNA is left out and the CDR3 is given as listed by TCRdb. This CDR3 is CASSVTDVNSPPH. The chain has TRBV7-8 and TRBJ1-2; TRBD1 is the table's D call and was not checked against the DNA. Counting both end residues, the CDR3 totals 13 amino acids. Germline loops: CDR1 SGHVS, CDR2 FQNEAQ.

With respect to this clonotype: As the CDR3 is not closed by the conserved phenylalanine or tryptophan, this likely results from a read error. The DNA is left out, because the CDR3 cannot be placed on it with certainty; the CDR3 is given as TCRdb lists it. Here the CDR3 reads CASSISQSTDNPY. The J gene is TRBJ1-2, the V gene TRBV19. Ends included, the CDR3 has 13 residues. Germline V CDR1 and CDR2: LNHDA, SQIVND (reference sequence).

The chain links TRBV5-1 to TRBJ1-2, with D perhaps TRBD1 (5 bases). Germline V gene sequence: CDR1 SGHRS, CDR2 YFSETQ. This CDR3 has 13 amino acids. Trimming took off 4 bases at V and 10 bases at J, with 17 bases between the two ends. Here the CDR3 DNA reads TGCGCCAGCAGCATGACCAGGGAAGAAGACTACACCTTC. Translating gives CASSMTREEDYTF. The full variable domain, its missing parts supplied by reference TRBV5-1 and TRBJ1-2, is KAGVTQTPRYLIKTRGQQVTLSCSPISGHRSVSWYQQTPGQGLQFLFEYFSETQRNKGNFPGRFSGRQFSNSRSEMNVSTLELGDSALYLCASSMTREEDYTFGSGTRLTVV.

This clonotype was found many times. The rearrangement joins TRBV10-3 to TRBJ1-2; TRBD1 aligns across 10 bases. The J segment lost 3 bases and the V segment lost 5 bases, leaving 6 bases of the junction unmatched. CDR1 ENHRY and CDR2 SYGVKD come from the germline V gene. The CDR3 runs to 15 residues. In DNA, the CDR3 is TGTGCCATCAGTTTGACAGGGGGCGAGGACTATGGCTACACCTTC. It specifies CAISLTGGEDYGYTF.

Turning to this clonotype: One end of the junction fails to match germline, which may point to a read error. This chain connects TRBV7-3 to TRBJ2-7; D is unresolved. The length of the CDR3 is 14 residues. The germline V gene has CDR1 SGHTA and CDR2 FQGTGA. CDR3 sequence: CASTKAEPSYEQDF. In DNA form, the CDR3 reads TGTGCCAGCACCAAGGCAGAGCCCTCCTACGAGCAGGACTTC. The full variable domain, in which reference TRBV7-3 and TRBJ2-7 provide the parts outside the CDR3, is GAGVSQTPSNKVTEKGKYVELRCDPISGHTALYWYRQSLGQGPEFLIYFQGTGAADDSGLPNDRFFAVRPEGSVSTLKIQRTERGDSAVYLCASTKAEPSYEQDFGPGTRLTVT.

This clonotype showed up just once. CDR3 region: CSARGTAGYTF. The CDR3 DNA follows: TGCAGTGCTAGAGGGACCGCCGGCTACACCTTC. The V gene is TRBV20-1, the J gene TRBJ1-2; D remains unclear. Germline V gene sequence: CDR1 DFQATT, CDR2 SNEGSKA (reference sequence). CDR3 size: 11 residues. The germline V and J ends were trimmed by 1 base and 8 bases, with 8 bases remaining between them.

Many counts were recorded for this clonotype. The chain couples TRBV20-1 to TRBJ1-1; TRBD1 is a possible D gene (5 bases). Trimming left V 8 bases short and J 0 bases short, with 22 bases between. Germline-derived CDR1 and CDR2 are DFQATT and SNEGSKA (reference sequence). The CDR3 loop spans 16 amino acids. CDR3 DNA sequence: TGCAGTCCCTCGGGGCTCGTCCTCGGGGTGAACACTGAAGCTTTCTTT. It codes for CSPSGLVLGVNTEAFF.

The genes are TRBV5-1 and TRBJ1-2, with D tentatively TRBD1 (5 bases). The CDR3 spans 14 residues. Between the trimmed V and J ends, which lost 1 base and 5 bases, there was a span of 12 bases. CDR1 and CDR2 (germline): SGHRS, YFSETQ. Here the CDR3 DNA reads TGCGCCAGCAGCTTGTTTTTCGGGGGGTATGGCTACACCTTC. Protein product: CASSLFFGGYGYTF. Full variable domain (remainder filled in from reference TRBV5-1 and TRBJ1-2): KAGVTQTPRYLIKTRGQQVTLSCSPISGHRSVSWYQQTPGQGLQFLFEYFSETQRNKGNFPGRFSGRQFSNSRSEMNVSTLELGDSALYLCASSLFFGGYGYTFGSGTRLTVV.

This clonotype was detected many times. V gene TRBV11-2 combines with J gene TRBJ1-4; possibly TRBD1 for D (6 bases). V lost 6 bases and J lost 2, with 16 bases in between. The CDR3 totals 16 residues. Per the germline V gene, CDR1 is SGHAT and CDR2 is FQNNGV. CDR3 loop: CASRSIRGATNEKLFF. The DNA for the CDR3 is TGTGCCAGCAGATCGATTCGGGGGGCGACTAATGAAAAACTGTTTTTT.

This clonotype has only a few counts. With a much larger clone just one base away, this may be a read error. The chain carries TRBV7-2 and TRBJ1-5; TRBD1 matches 7 bases. The J call is uncertain, as TRBJ2-3 better fits the DNA end. The germline CDR1 and CDR2 sequences are SGHTA and FQGNSA. The CDR3 spans 17 residues. The CDR3 is CASSLALSGQSYQPQYF. The CDR3 DNA reads as TGTGCCAGCAGTTTAGCGCTATCGGGACAGAGTTATCAGCCCCAGTATTTT.

The rearrangement uses TRBV7-2 and TRBJ2-6; TRBD1 aligns across 7 bases. The germline V gene has CDR1 SGHTA and CDR2 FQGNSA. The CDR3 loop spans 19 amino acids. The V gene end was trimmed by 4 bases and the J gene end by 1 base; junction bases not matched to a gene: 13. The DNA of the CDR3 is TGTGCCAGCAGCTACGCGACAGGGTTCGACGGGTCTGGGGCCAACGTCCTGACTTTC. Its protein product is CASSYATGFDGSGANVLTF.

This rearrangement joins TRBV2 to TRBJ1-1; D is undetermined. The CDR3 extends over 14 amino acids. Germline CDR1 SNHLY, CDR2 FYNNEI. Trimming took 6 bases from V and 5 from J, leaving 16 bases between them. CDR3 sequence (DNA): TGTGCCAGCAGCCAAGGGCGGGGAACGACTGAAGCTTTCTTT. Amino acids: CASSQGRGTTEAFF. Full variable domain (rest looked up from reference TRBV2 and TRBJ1-1): EPEVTQTPSHQVTQMGQEVILRCVPISNHLYFYWYRQILGQKVEFLVSFYNNEISEKSEIFDDQFSVERPDGSNFTLKIRSTKLEDSAMYFCASSQGRGTTEAFFGQGTRLTVV.

Many counts were recorded for this clonotype. The genes are TRBV15 and TRBJ1-2; D gene unclear. The V end lost 1 base, the J end lost 5 bases, and 17 bases lay between the germline ends. Per germline, CDR1 LNHNV and CDR2 YYDKDF (reference sequence). CDR3 length equals 16 residues. The DNA for the CDR3 is TGTGCCACCAGCAGAGGAACGCTGGCCACATCTTATGGCTACACCTTC. Encoded protein: CATSRGTLATSYGYTF.

The chain links TRBV9 to TRBJ2-1; D is possibly TRBD2 (6 bases). The germline CDR1 and CDR2 sequences are SGDLS and YYNGEE. The CDR3 covers 15 residues. The V end lost 3 bases, the J end lost 5 bases, and 15 bases lay between the germline ends. The chain's CDR3 is CASSGDPTGDNEQFF. The DNA of the CDR3 is TGTGCCAGCAGCGGAGACCCCACGGGGGACAATGAGCAGTTCTTC.

To note about this clonotype: A junction boundary mismatches the germline segment, possibly from a read error. This chain uses TRBV7-9 with TRBJ1-6; 10 nucleotides agree with TRBD1. Germline lookup yields CDR1 SEHNR and CDR2 FQNEAQ (reference sequence). The CDR3 length is 15 residues. CDR3 sequence (DNA): TGCGCCAGCAGCTTGGGACAGGGGTGGATCGCACCCCTCCACTTT. Its protein is CASSLGQGWIAPLHF.

The table lists this clonotype with many counts. Relative to the germline gene, one junction end is altered; a read error may explain this. This chain connects TRBV4-1 to TRBJ2-3; D is uncertain. The CDR3 has 15 amino acids. Germline CDR1 is MGHRA and CDR2 is YSYEKL. The CDR3 here is CASSSYSTFTDTQYF. CDR3 nucleotide sequence: TGTGCCAGCAGCTCGTACTCGACCTTCACAGATACGCAGTATTTT.